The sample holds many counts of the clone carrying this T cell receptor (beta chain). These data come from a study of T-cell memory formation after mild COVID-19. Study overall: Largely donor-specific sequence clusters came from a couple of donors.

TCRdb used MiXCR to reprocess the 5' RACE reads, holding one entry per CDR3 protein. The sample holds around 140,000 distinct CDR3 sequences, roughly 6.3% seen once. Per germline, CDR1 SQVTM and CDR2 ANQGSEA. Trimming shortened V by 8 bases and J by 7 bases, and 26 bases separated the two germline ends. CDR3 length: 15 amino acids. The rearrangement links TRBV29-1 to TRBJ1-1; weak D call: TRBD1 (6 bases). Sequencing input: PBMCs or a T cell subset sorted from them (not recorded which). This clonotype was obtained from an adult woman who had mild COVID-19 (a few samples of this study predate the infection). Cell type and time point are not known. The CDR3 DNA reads TGCAGCATTCCCCAGGCGCAGGGGTCGAAAGGTGAAGCTTTCTTT. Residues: CSIPQAQGSKGEAFF.